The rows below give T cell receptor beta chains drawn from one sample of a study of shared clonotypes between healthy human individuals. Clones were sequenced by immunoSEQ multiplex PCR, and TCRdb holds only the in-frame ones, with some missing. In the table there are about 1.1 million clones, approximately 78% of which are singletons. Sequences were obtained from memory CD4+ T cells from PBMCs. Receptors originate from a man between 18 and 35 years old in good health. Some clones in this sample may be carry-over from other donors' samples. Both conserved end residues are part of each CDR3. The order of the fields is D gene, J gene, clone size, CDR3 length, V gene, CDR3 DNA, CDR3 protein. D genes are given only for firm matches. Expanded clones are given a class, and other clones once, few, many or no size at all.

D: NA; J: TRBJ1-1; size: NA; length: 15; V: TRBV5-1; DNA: TGCGCCAGCAGCCCGGGAGCGAGGGGGAACACTGAAGCTTTCTTT; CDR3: CASSPGARGNTEAFF
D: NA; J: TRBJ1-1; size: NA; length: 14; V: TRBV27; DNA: TGTGCCAGCAGTTTAACAGGGAGGGACACTGAAGCTTTCTTT; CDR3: CASSLTGRDTEAFF
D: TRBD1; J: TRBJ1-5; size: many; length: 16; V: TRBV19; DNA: TGTGCCAGTAGTCCGCGCGGACAGGGGGTAAGGCAGCCCCAGCATTTT; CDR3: CASSPRGQGVRQPQHF
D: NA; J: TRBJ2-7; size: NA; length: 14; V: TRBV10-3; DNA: TGTGCCATCAGTGGCGCGGGGACCTCCTACGAGCAGTACTTC; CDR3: CAISGAGTSYEQYF
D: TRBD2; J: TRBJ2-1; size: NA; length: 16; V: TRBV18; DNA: TGTGCCAGCTCACCATCTACTAGCGGGATGGGTAATGAGCAGTTCTTC; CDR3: CASSPSTSGMGNEQFF
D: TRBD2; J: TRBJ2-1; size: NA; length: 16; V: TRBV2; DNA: TGTGCCAGCAGTGAAAATAGTCTAGCGGGAGAGTGGGAGCAGTTCTTC; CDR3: CASSENSLAGEWEQFF
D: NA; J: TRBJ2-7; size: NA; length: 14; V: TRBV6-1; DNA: TGTGCCAGCAGTATGGGGCAGGAAGGCTTGGAGCAGTACTTC; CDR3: CASSMGQEGLEQYF
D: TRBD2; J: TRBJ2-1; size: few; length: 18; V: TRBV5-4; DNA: TGTGCCAGCAGCTTGGCCGGGACTAGCGGGAGATACTACAATGAGCAGTTCTTC; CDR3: CASSLAGTSGRYYNEQFF
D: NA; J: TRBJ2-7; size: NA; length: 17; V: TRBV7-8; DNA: TGTGCCAGCAGCGGGGGGCTGTCCAGTACGGGAGCCTACGAGCAGTACTTC; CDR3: CASSGGLSSTGAYEQYF
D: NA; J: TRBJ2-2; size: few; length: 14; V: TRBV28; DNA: TGTGCCAGCAGTCCTCCTACGTTTACCGGGGAGCTGTTTTTT; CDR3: CASSPPTFTGELFF
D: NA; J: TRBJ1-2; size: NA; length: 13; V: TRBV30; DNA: TGTGCCTCGCCTCGGGCGGCTGAGGCTGGCTACACCTTC; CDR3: CASPRAAEAGYTF
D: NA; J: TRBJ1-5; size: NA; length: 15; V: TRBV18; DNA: TGTGCCAGCTCACCATTCCCGTTGGGCAATCAGCCCCAGCATTTT; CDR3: CASSPFPLGNQPQHF
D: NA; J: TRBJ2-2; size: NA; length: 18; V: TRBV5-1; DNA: TGCGCCAGCAGCTCGGACAAGGGGGGTTCTCTGAACACCGGGGAGCTGTTTTTT; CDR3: CASSSDKGGSLNTGELFF
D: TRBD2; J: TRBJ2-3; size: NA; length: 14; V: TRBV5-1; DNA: TGCGCCAGCAGTACTAGCGGGACCCCAGATACGCAGTATTTT; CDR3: CASSTSGTPDTQYF
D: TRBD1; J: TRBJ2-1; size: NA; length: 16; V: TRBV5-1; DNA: TGCGCCAGCAGCTTGGCTGGGACAGGGAACTACAATGAGCAGTTCTTC; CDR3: CASSLAGTGNYNEQFF
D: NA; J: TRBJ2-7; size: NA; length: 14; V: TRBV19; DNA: TGTGCCAGTAGAAGGGGGATGGGTCCCTACGAGCAGTACTTC; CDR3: CASRRGMGPYEQYF
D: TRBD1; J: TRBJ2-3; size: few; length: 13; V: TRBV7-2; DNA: TGTGCCAGCAGCTTAGACGCGACAGGGTGGTACTTGTTT; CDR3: CASSLDATGWYLF
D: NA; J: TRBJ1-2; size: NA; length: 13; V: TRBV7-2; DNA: TGTGCCAGCAGCCTGGACGGGACCTATGGCTACACCTTC; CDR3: CASSLDGTYGYTF
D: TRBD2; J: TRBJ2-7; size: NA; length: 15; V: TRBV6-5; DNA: TGTGCCAGCAGTCACAGGACTAGCGGATCCTACGAGCAGTACTTC; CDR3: CASSHRTSGSYEQYF
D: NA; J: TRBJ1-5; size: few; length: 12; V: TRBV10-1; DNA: TGCGCCAGCATATCCTTGGGGCAGCCCCAGCATTTT; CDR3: CASISLGQPQHF
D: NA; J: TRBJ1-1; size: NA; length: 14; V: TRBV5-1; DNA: TGCGCCAGCAGCTTGGAACTGATGAACACTGAAGCTTTCTTT; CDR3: CASSLELMNTEAFF
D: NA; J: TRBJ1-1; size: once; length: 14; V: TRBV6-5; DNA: TGTGCCAGCAGTTACAGGGACGCTAACACTGAAGCTTTCTTT; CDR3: CASSYRDANTEAFF
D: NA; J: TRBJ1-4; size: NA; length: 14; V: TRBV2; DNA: TGTGCCAGCAGACCGGACCCTTCATATGCAAAACTGTTTTTT; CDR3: CASRPDPSYAKLFF
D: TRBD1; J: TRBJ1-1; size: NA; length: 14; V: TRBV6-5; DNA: TGTGCCAGCAACTTTGGACAGGCGAGAACTGAAGCTTTCTTT; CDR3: CASNFGQARTEAFF
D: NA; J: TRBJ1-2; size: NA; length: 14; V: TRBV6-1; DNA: TGTGCCAGCAGTGTACAGGCCCGGTTCGATGGCTACACCTTC; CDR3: CASSVQARFDGYTF
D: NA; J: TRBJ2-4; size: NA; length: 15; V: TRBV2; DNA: TGTGCCAGCAGTGCCGACCTAATAGCCAAAAACATTCAGTACTTC; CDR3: CASSADLIAKNIQYF
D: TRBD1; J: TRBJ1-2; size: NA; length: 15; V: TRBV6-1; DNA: TGTGCCAGCACTCACCCGGGACAGGGACGTGGGGGCTACACCTTC; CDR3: CASTHPGQGRGGYTF
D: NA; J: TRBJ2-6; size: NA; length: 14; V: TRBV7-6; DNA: TGTGCCAGCAGCCCCCGGTCTGGGGCCAACGTCCTGACTTTC; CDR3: CASSPRSGANVLTF
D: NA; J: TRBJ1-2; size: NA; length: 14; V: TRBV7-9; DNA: TGTGCCAGCAGTCCCCCTAGCGGAAACTATGGCTACACCTTC; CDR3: CASSPPSGNYGYTF
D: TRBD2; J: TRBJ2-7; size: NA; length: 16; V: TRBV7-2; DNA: TGTGCCAGCAGCTTAACCCGGGGGACTAGCTCCTACGAGCAGTACTTC; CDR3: CASSLTRGTSSYEQYF
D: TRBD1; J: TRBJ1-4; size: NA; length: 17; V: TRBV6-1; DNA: TGTGCCAGCAGTGACCGGGACAGGGGGCACTTCTTTGAAAAACTGTTTTTT; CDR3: CASSDRDRGHFFEKLFF
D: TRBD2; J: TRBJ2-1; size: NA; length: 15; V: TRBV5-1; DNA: TGCGCCAGCAGCCCAGTAGCGGGGTCCTACAATGAGCAGTTCTTC; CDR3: CASSPVAGSYNEQFF
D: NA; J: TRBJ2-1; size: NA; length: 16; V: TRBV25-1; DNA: TGTGCCAGCGAACAAGGGGGCAGGGGGGGGATGAATGAGCAGTTCTTC; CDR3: CASEQGGRGGMNEQFF
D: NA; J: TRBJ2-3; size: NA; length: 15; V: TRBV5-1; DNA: TGCGCCAGCAGCCCCGGGGAGTTACCCACAGATACGCAGTATTTT; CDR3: CASSPGELPTDTQYF
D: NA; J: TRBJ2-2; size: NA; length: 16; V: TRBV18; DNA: TGTGCCAGCTCACCACGAGGGGCGGCGAGCACCGGGGAGCTGTTTTTT; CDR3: CASSPRGAASTGELFF
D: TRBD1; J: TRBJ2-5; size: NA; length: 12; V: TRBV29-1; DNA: TGCAGCGTTACTGGACAGGGGGAGACCCAGTACTTC; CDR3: CSVTGQGETQYF
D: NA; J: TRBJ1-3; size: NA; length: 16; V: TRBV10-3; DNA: TGTGCCATCAGAAGAACAGGTGCGATCTCTGGAAACACCATATATTTT; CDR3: CAIRRTGAISGNTIYF
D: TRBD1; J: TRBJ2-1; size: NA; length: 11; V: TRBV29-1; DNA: TGCAGCGCGGGACAGGCCAGGGGTCAGTTCTTC; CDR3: CSAGQARGQFF
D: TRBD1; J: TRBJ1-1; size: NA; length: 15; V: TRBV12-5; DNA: TGTGCTAGTGGACAAGGACCAGGGGGAGATGTTGTGGCTTTCTTT; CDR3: CASGQGPGGDVVAFF
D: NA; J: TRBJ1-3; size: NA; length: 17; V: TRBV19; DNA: TGTGCCACACAACCTCAGCGGGGGCCGTACTCTGGAAACACCATATATTTT; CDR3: CATQPQRGPYSGNTIYF
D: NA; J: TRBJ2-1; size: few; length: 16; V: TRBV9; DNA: TGTGCCAGCAGCGCGCACCCTGACACCTCCTACAATGAGCAGTTCTTC; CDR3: CASSAHPDTSYNEQFF
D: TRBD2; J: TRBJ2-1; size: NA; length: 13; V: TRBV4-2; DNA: TGTGCCAGCAGTAGCGGGAGTAGGGATGAGCAGTTCTTC; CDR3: CASSSGSRDEQFF
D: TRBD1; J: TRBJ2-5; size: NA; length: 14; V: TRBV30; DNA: TGTGCCTGGAGGCGGCAGGGGGCCCAAGAGACCCAGTACTTC; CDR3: CAWRRQGAQETQYF
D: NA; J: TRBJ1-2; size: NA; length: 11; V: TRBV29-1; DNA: TGCAGCGTCCACTCAGGGGTGGGCTACACCTTC; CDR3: CSVHSGVGYTF
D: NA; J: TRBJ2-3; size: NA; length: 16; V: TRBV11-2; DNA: TGTGCCAGCAGCTTATTTGGGACGGCTAGCACAGATACGCAGTATTTT; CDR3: CASSLFGTASTDTQYF
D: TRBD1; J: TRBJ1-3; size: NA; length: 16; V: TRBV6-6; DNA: TGTGCCAGCAGTTACTCTTACAGGGGGAGCGGAAACACCATATATTTT; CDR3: CASSYSYRGSGNTIYF
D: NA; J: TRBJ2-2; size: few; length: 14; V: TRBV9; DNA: TGTGCCAGCAGCGTAGAATGGCACACCGGGGAGCTGTTTTTT; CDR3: CASSVEWHTGELFF
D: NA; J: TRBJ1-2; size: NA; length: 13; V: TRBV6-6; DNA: TGTGCCAGCAGTTACTCGCCGAACTATGGCTACACCTTC; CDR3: CASSYSPNYGYTF
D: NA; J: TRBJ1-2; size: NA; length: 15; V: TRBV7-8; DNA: TGTGCCAGCAGCTTAGCCCCGGACAGCGGGTATGGCTACACCTTC; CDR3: CASSLAPDSGYGYTF
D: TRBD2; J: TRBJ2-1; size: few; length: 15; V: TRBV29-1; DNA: TGCAGCGCCCTGACTAGCGGGAGCTCCTACAATGAGCAGTTCTTC; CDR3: CSALTSGSSYNEQFF
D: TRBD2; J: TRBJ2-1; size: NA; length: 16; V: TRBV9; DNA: TGTGCCAGCAGCCCACTAGCGGGAGGGGCCTACAATGAGCAGTTCTTC; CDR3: CASSPLAGGAYNEQFF
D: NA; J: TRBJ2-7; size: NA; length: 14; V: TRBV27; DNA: TGTGCCAGCAGCATCGCCGGTTGGGGATACGAGCAGTACTTC; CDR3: CASSIAGWGYEQYF
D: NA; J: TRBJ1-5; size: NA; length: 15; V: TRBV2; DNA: TGTGCCAGCAGTCTACAGGGAGGGAATAATCAGCCCCAGCATTTT; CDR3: CASSLQGGNNQPQHF
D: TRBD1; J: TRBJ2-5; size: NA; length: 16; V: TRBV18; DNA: TGTGCCAGCTCAGCATACCGGGACAGGGTTCAAGAGACCCAGTACTTC; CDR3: CASSAYRDRVQETQYF
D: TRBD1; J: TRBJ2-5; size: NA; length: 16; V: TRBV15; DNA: TGTGCCACCAGCCTGCATGGAACAGGGGTTGGGGAGACCCAGTACTTC; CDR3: CATSLHGTGVGETQYF
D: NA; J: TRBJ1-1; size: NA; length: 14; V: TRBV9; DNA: TGTGCCAGCAGCGTACGTTATGAGGGAACTGAAGCTTTCTTT; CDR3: CASSVRYEGTEAFF
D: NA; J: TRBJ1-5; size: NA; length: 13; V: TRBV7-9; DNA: TGTGCCAGCAGCTTAGGAGTCACTATTGACCAGCATTTT; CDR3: CASSLGVTIDQHF
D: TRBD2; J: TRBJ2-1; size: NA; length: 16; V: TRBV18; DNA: TGTGCCAGCTCAGTACAAGCGGGGCCGTCCTACAATGAGCAGTTCTTC; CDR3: CASSVQAGPSYNEQFF
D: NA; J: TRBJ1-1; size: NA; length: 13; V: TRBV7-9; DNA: TGTGCCAGCAGCTTCTACATGAACACTGAAGCTTTCTTT; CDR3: CASSFYMNTEAFF